This T cell receptor (beta chain) was sequenced during a study of tissue T cells after allogeneic stem cell transplantation. Study conclusions and caveats: Shared clones across patients were few; motif clustering revealed tissue-specific shared signatures.

Concerning this clone: What it binds is unknown.

Retrospectively chosen non-transplant comparators had other cancers and at least five gastrointestinal samples, without known gastrointestinal disease. Median post-mortem interval was just under ten hours for GI, liver, skin and lymphoid tissues. Repertoires were generated with immunoSEQ multiplex PCR, while TCRdb's copy carries only in-frame clones and drops some. The data show 5,000 to 6,500 clones, with 50% to 70% seen just once and over 11% held by the top ten. V was trimmed by 4 bases and J by 1 base, leaving 14 bases between them. CDR1 is LGHDT and CDR2 is YNNKEL in the germline V gene (reference sequence). This CDR3 has 15 amino acids.

The sample here was duodenum tissue, taken at autopsy. The rearrangement links TRBV3-1 (or the pseudogene TRBV3-2) to TRBJ2-7, with a weak D call TRBD1 (6 bases). This sequence was found in a woman aged 18 to 49 with breast cancer. The CDR3 DNA sequence: TGTGCCAGCAGCCCTCCAGGACAGCTTTCCTACGAGCAGTACTTC. Translated, it gives CASSPPGQLSYEQYF.